The TCR beta chain described here comes from a study of blood T cell repertoires in COVID-19. TCRdb's table, derived via immunoSEQ multiplex PCR, lists solely in-frame clones and lacks some. The table lists 30,000 to 35,000 clones, 89% of them singletons, with more than 0.45% in the top ten. CDR3 length: 13 residues. V lost 6 bases and J lost 4, with 12 bases in between. Germline CDR1 MNHEY, CDR2 SVGAGI. This clonotype originated in a woman aged 40-49 years with active or convalescent COVID-19. The sample consisted of peripheral blood. This sequence joins TRBV6-5 and TRBJ1-1; D gene ambiguous. CDR3 sequence: CASRLNTVTEAFF. The CDR3 region has the DNA TGTGCCAGCAGACTAAATACGGTCACTGAAGCTTTCTTT.